Described below is a single T cell receptor beta chain sequence and its context. Germline loops: CDR1 SGHTA, CDR2 FQGNSA. V lost 7 bases and J lost 5, with 17 bases in between. This CDR3 is built from 14 residues. In the PCR, 60 Vbeta and 13 Jbeta primers were used. Measured with immunoSEQ multiplex PCR; TCRdb has only the in-frame clones, and not every one. The sample includes some 200,000 clones, over 75% of them seen just once. The data stem from a study of cytomegalovirus exposure and HLA in healthy donors. The TCR comes from a boy younger than 10 in good health and CMV-seronegative. The material sequenced was PBMCs. The rearrangement links TRBV7-2 to TRBJ1-2; D perhaps matches TRBD1 (5 bases). The CDR3 bases are TGTGCCAGCAAGTTGACAGACACAATTTATGGCTACACCTTC. It specifies CASKLTDTIYGYTF.